This T cell receptor (beta chain) was sequenced for a study of OX40 agonist ivuxolimab in advanced cancers. The study, taken as a whole, reports: Partial responders receiving 0.1-3.0 mg/kg showed among the lowest clonal expansion.

There are 14 residues in the CDR3. Libraries were prepared by immunoSEQ multiplex PCR; TCRdb keeps only in-frame clonotypes and omits some of them. The table has over 20,000 clones, 79% seen once; the top ten hold roughly a quarter. Concerning this clone: Antigen unknown.

This sequence joins TRBV7-5 and TRBJ1-2. TRBV7-5 is classified as a pseudogene. The receptor was derived from an adult with an advanced solid tumor such as melanoma, head and neck, liver or kidney cancer. Sequenced here: CD4+ or CD8+ T cells sorted from blood, sampled in a trial of the OX40 agonist ivuxolimab. For the CDR3, the DNA is TGTGCCAGCAGCATTCCCGGGGAGAACTATGGCTACACCTTC. This encodes CASSIPGENYGYTF.